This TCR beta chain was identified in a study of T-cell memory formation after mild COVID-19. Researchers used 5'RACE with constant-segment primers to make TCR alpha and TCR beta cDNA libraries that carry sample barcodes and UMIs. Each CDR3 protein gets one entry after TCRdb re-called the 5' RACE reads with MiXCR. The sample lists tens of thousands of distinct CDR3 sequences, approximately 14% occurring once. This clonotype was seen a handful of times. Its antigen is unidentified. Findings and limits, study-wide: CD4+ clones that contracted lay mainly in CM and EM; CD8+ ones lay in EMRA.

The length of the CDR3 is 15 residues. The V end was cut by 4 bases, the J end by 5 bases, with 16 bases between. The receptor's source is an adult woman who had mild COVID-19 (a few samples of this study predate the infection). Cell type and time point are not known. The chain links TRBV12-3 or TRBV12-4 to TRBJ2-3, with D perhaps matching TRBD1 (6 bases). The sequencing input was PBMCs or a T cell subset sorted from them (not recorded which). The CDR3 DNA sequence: TGTGCCAGCAGTTCCACAGGGTCCCCTGGAGATACGCAGTATTTT. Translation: CASSSTGSPGDTQYF.